A single T cell receptor (beta chain) is shown here with its context. The germline CDR1 and CDR2 sequences are SEHNR and FQNEAQ (reference sequence). V lost 1 base, J lost 5 bases, and 5 bases lay in between. This CDR3 region has 12 residues. The data originate from a study of blood T cell repertoires in COVID-19. Across the whole study: Samples came from the United States, Italy and Spain, spanning acute and convalescent COVID-19. Sample material is recorded as cDNA or gDNA derived from T cells, B-cell-depleted T cells, or PBMCs.

Authors' processing steps: Amplifying reference gene primers gave estimates of nucleated cell counts. Sequenced by immunoSEQ multiplex PCR; TCRdb stores in-frame clones only, minus some. The V and J calls and the clone size are those of that table, but D and trimming were determined from the DNA. The sample includes 200,000 or so clones, 86% of them seen just once. This TCR was recovered from a man at least 80 years old with acute or convalescent COVID-19. Sequenced input: peripheral blood. This rearrangement joins TRBV7-9 to TRBJ1-2; no definite D call. CDR3 DNA: TGTGCCAGCAGCTTAGAACAGTATGGCTACACCTTC. Translation: CASSLEQYGYTF.